This is a list of T cell receptor beta chains from one sample in a study of PD-L1 blockade in urothelial cancer. TCRdb keeps only in-frame clones here, not all; method: immunoSEQ multiplex PCR. The table has over 15,000 clones, about 88% seen once. This sample comprised PBMCs, obtained around atezolizumab (anti-PD-L1) treatment. The receptor set was obtained from a man aged 65 to 85 with urothelial cancer. CDR3s include the opening cysteine and the closing phenylalanine or tryptophan. The D gene is left open where the match is weak. A clone size is listed for some rows: how often the clone was seen (once, few, many), or a class if it is expanded.

DNA,CDR3,V,J,size,D
TGCGCCAGCAGCTTGGGTCCAGGCAATGAGCAGTTCTTC,CASSLGPGNEQFF,TRBV5-1,TRBJ2-1,NA,NA
TGCGCCAGCAGTGGGACAGGGGGGGTCGAGACCCAGTACTTC,CASSGTGGVETQYF,TRBV10-2,TRBJ2-5,NA,TRBD1
TGTGCCACCGCTCCAGGGACAGGGTCTAACGGCTACGAGCAGTACTTC,CATAPGTGSNGYEQYF,TRBV15,TRBJ2-7,NA,TRBD1
TGTGCCAGCTCCACATCTGAACAGGGGGCGAGCACTGAAGCTTTCTTT,CASSTSEQGASTEAFF,TRBV18,TRBJ1-1,NA,TRBD1
TGCGCCAGCAGCTCCGCCGACAGGGGGATCTACGGGCAGTACTTC,CASSSADRGIYGQYF,TRBV5-1,TRBJ2-7,NA,TRBD1
TGTGCCAGCAGTCGACAGGACGTCCTCAATCAGCCCCAGCATTTT,CASSRQDVLNQPQHF,TRBV6-1,TRBJ1-5,NA,NA
TGTGCCAGCAGCCATGACAGAATTGATGAAAAACTGTTTTTT,CASSHDRIDEKLFF,TRBV11-2,TRBJ1-4,NA,NA
TGTGCCAGCAGTACCACAGGGAGCTCTGGAAACACCATATATTTT,CASSTTGSSGNTIYF,TRBV6-5,TRBJ1-3,NA,NA
TGCAGCGTGGCTGGACAGCCCATCTCCTACGAGCAGTACTTC,CSVAGQPISYEQYF,TRBV29-1,TRBJ2-7,NA,NA
TGTGCCAGTAGTCCACAACTTCTATTACGGGATACCTATGGCTACACCTTC,CASSPQLLLRDTYGYTF,TRBV19,TRBJ1-2,NA,NA
TGTGCCAGCACCCTGACTAGCGGGGGCCCCTACGAGCAGTACTTC,CASTLTSGGPYEQYF,TRBV27,TRBJ2-7,NA,TRBD2
TGCGCCAGCAGTGATGGACAGGGCGTCCCTGAAGCTTTCTTT,CASSDGQGVPEAFF,TRBV10-2,TRBJ1-1,NA,TRBD1
TGTGCCAGTAGTGGGAGGGGTTGGCAGCCCCAGCATTTT,CASSGRGWQPQHF,TRBV19,TRBJ1-5,NA,NA
TGTGCCAGCAGTTCTAGGAATGGCAGAGACTATGGCTACACCTTC,CASSSRNGRDYGYTF,TRBV27,TRBJ1-2,NA,NA
TGTGCCAGTCGAGGGGGCCGCTATGGCTACACCTTC,CASRGGRYGYTF,TRBV2,TRBJ1-2,NA,TRBD1
TGTGCCAGCAGTTACGGGGGGGGCTCCTACGAGCAGTACTTC,CASSYGGGSYEQYF,TRBV6-5,TRBJ2-7,NA,TRBD2
TGTGCCAGCAGTCAACAGGGGTATGGGAATTCACCCCTCCACTTT,CASSQQGYGNSPLHF,TRBV27,TRBJ1-6,once,TRBD1
TGTGCCAGCAGCAAAGCGCCGACAGTCACTGAAGCTTTCTTT,CASSKAPTVTEAFF,TRBV21-1,TRBJ1-1,NA,NA
TGTGCCAGCATCTTATCCCAAGGGACAGGCACTGAAGCTTTCTTT,CASILSQGTGTEAFF,TRBV6-1,TRBJ1-1,NA,TRBD1
TGCGCCAGCAGCCAAGATGACAGGGCCGACGAGCAGTACTTC,CASSQDDRADEQYF,TRBV4-1,TRBJ2-7,once,TRBD1
TGTGCCAGCTCACTGGGACAGGCGAACACCGGGGAGCTGTTTTTT,CASSLGQANTGELFF,TRBV18,TRBJ2-2,NA,TRBD1
TGTGCCAGCAGTTTTAGACAGGGGGTCTATGGCTACACCTTC,CASSFRQGVYGYTF,TRBV27,TRBJ1-2,NA,TRBD1
TGCGCCAGCAGGGACTCCAGCACAGATACGCAGTATTTT,CASRDSSTDTQYF,TRBV10-1,TRBJ2-3,NA,NA
TGCGCCAGCAGCCAAGTCGGTCCAGGGGACCCCCCAGATACGCAGTATTTT,CASSQVGPGDPPDTQYF,TRBV4-1,TRBJ2-3,NA,NA
TGCGCCAGCACCCGTCGGACATTGGGTTCTGGGGCCAACGTCCTGACTTTC,CASTRRTLGSGANVLTF,TRBV23-1,TRBJ2-6,NA,NA
TGCGCCAGCAGCCAATCACCCCCGGGGAATCAGCCCCAGCATTTT,CASSQSPPGNQPQHF,TRBV4-1,TRBJ1-5,NA,NA
TGCGCCAGCAGCGCTGGTGGGATAACAGGGAGAGCCTACGAGCAGTACTTC,CASSAGGITGRAYEQYF,TRBV5-1,TRBJ2-7,NA,NA
TGTGCCAGTAGTCTCGGGGACTTTTACTATGGCTACACCTTC,CASSLGDFYYGYTF,TRBV19,TRBJ1-2,NA,NA
TGTGCCAGCAGTGTGTCAAGTACAGGGAACTCACCCCTCCACTTT,CASSVSSTGNSPLHF,TRBV2,TRBJ1-6,NA,NA
TGTGCCTGGGGGGACTACTCCTACGAGCAGTACTTC,CAWGDYSYEQYF,TRBV30,TRBJ2-7,NA,TRBD2
TGTGCCAGCACTATGGACAGGAGCAATCAGCCCCAGCATTTT,CASTMDRSNQPQHF,TRBV6-1,TRBJ1-5,NA,TRBD1
TGTGCCAGCAGGGGACTAGCGGGCCGACAAGAGACCCAGTACTTC,CASRGLAGRQETQYF,TRBV7-9,TRBJ2-5,NA,TRBD2
TGTGCCAGTAGTATACGCCAGGGCACCTACGAGCAGTACTTC,CASSIRQGTYEQYF,TRBV19,TRBJ2-7,NA,NA
TGCGCCAGCTTCCTGGAGGAGAGCTCCTACAATGAGCAGTTCTTC,CASFLEESSYNEQFF,TRBV5-1,TRBJ2-1,once,NA
TGTGCCAGCAGTCCGGGACAGGCCTACGAGCAGTACTTC,CASSPGQAYEQYF,TRBV27,TRBJ2-7,NA,TRBD1
TGTGCCAGCAGCCCGGGCAGGGGATCCTACGAGCAGTACTTC,CASSPGRGSYEQYF,TRBV9,TRBJ2-7,NA,NA
TGTGCCAGCAGTGAATCCCTCTGGGAGGGCCAGCCCCAGCATTTT,CASSESLWEGQPQHF,TRBV25-1,TRBJ1-5,NA,NA
TGCGCCAGCAGCCTCGGGACTAGACAAGATACGCAGTATTTT,CASSLGTRQDTQYF,TRBV4-1,TRBJ2-3,NA,TRBD2
TGTGCCAGCTCCGGACAGTCCGGGAATAACTATGGCTACACCTTC,CASSGQSGNNYGYTF,TRBV5-6,TRBJ1-2,NA,NA
TGTGCCAGCAGTTTTATAGCGGCGACAGGGGGCCCTACAGATACGCAGTATTTT,CASSFIAATGGPTDTQYF,TRBV27,TRBJ2-3,NA,TRBD1
TGTGCCAGCTCACCAGGGACAGGGAAGTATGGCTACACCTTC,CASSPGTGKYGYTF,TRBV18,TRBJ1-2,NA,TRBD1